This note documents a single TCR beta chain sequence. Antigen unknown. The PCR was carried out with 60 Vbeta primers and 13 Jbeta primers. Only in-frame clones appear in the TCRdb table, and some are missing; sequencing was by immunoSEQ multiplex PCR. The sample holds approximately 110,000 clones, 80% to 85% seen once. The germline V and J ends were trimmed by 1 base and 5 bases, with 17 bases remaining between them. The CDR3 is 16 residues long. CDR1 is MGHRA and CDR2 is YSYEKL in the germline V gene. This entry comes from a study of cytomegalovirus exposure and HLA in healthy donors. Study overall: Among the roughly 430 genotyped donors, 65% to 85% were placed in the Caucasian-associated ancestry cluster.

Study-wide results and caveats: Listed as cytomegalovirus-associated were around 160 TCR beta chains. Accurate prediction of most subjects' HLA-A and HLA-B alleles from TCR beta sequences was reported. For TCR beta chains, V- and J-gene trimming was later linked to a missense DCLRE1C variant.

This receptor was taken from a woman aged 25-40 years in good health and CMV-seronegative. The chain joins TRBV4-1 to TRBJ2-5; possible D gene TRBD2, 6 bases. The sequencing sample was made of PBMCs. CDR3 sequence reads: CASSQVNMGLRETQYF. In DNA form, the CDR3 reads TGCGCCAGCAGCCAAGTAAATATGGGACTTCGGGAGACCCAGTACTTC.